This T cell receptor (beta chain) was found in a study of T-cell memory formation after mild COVID-19. The overall study: Largely donor-specific TCR clusters were found. Study-level results: CD4+ contracting clones were found mainly in CM and EM, and CD8+ ones in EMRA. Day 15 to 85 contracting clones showed balanced CD4/CD8; day 15 to 37 expanders favored CD4+.

5'RACE primed at constant segments yielded TCR alpha and TCR beta cDNA libraries bearing sample barcodes and UMIs. TCRdb recomputed calls from the 5' RACE reads with MiXCR, one row per CDR3 protein. The sample includes roughly 350,000 distinct CDR3 sequences, under 30% of them seen just once. Note on this clonotype: Its antigen is not known.

Germline V lookup: CDR1 MRHNA, CDR2 SNTAGT. V lost 6 bases and J lost 4, with 6 bases in between. This CDR3 region has 12 residues. Sequenced: PBMCs or a T cell subset sorted from them (not recorded which). V is TRBV6-4 and J is TRBJ2-2; D uncertain. This sequence originates from an adult woman who had mild COVID-19 (a few samples of this study predate the infection). Cell type and time point are not known. In nucleotides, the CDR3 is TGTGCCAGCAGGGATACCACCGGGGAGCTGTTTTTT. This codes for CASRDTTGELFF.